The clone carrying this T cell receptor beta chain was found once. Its antigen is unknown. CDR1 is MNHEY, CDR2 SVGAGI, per germline. Trimming shortened V by 8 bases and J by 4 bases, and 14 bases separated the two germline ends. The CDR3 runs 13 residues. The data are from a study of cytomegalovirus exposure and HLA in healthy donors. Study-level information: A previous analysis identified 100 million or so unique TCR beta sequences derived from about 180 million T cells. Unique TCRs numbering approximately 80 million, obtained from HLA-typed donors, made up an early data release. Study results and caveats: Reportedly, TCR beta sequences accurately predicted HLA-A and HLA-B alleles in most subjects. It was only CMV serostatus that was available as immune exposure information.

60 Vbeta and 13 Jbeta primers were used in PCR. This table comes from immunoSEQ multiplex PCR, and its TCRdb copy is limited to in-frame clones, with some not included. This sample has around 120,000 clones, with about 80% found just once. The sequence was obtained from a man aged 55 to 69 in good health and CMV-seropositive. The J gene is TRBJ1-2, the V gene TRBV6-5; D is unclear. The sample comprised PBMCs. CDR3 protein: CASSEIAGYGYTF. The CDR3 DNA follows: TGTGCCAGCTCCGAAATTGCCGGCTATGGCTACACCTTC.